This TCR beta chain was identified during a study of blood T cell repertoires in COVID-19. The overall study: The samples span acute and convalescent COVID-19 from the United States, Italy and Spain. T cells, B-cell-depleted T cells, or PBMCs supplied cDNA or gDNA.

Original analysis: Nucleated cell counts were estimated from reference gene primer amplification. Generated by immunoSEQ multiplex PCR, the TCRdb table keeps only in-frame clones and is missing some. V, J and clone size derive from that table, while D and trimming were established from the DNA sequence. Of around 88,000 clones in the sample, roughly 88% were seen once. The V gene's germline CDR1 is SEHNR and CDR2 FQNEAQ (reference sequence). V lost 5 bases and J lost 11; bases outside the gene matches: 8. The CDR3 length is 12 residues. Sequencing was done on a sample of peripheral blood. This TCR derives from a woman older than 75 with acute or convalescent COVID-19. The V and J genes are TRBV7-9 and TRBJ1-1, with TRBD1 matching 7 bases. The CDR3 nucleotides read TGTGCCAGCAGCCGGGACAGCCCTAAGGCTTTCTTT. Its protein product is CASSRDSPKAFF.